This T cell receptor beta chain was recovered during a study of blood T cell repertoires in COVID-19. Study context: Acute and convalescent COVID-19 specimens originated in the United States, Italy and Spain. T cells, B-cell-depleted T cells, or PBMCs provided the cDNA or gDNA that served as material.

The CDR3 covers 12 residues. V was clipped by 6 bases and J by 12 bases, with 15 bases between them. Germline CDR1 MNHEY, CDR2 SVGEGT. Clones were sequenced by immunoSEQ multiplex PCR, and TCRdb holds only the in-frame ones, with some missing. This sample has some 100,000 clones; 85% occur once, and the top ten carry approximately 2%. The V call is TRBV6-2 or TRBV6-3, the J call TRBJ2-1, with D hard to call. The sequence derives from a woman in her 70s with active or convalescent COVID-19. Material: peripheral blood. The CDR3 is CASSPADFTQFF. Here the CDR3 DNA reads TGTGCCAGCAGCCCCGCGGATTTCACGCAGTTCTTC.